This TCR beta chain stems from a study of regulatory T cells in long-lasting Graves disease. The time point here: newly diagnosed GD, antithyroid drugs for less than 3 months. RNA from PBMCs was the source of the TCR library. The CDR3 length is 16 residues. Trimming pared 3 bases from V and 5 bases from J, leaving 19 bases between. Looked up from germline, CDR1 is ENHRY and CDR2 is SYGVKD. In this sample, this clonotype turned up many times. Researchers made TCR beta libraries by using iRepertoire HTBI primers and running Arm-PCR on CDR3 regions. The authors' processing: Identification of gene segments yielded approximately 62 TRBV and about 14 TRBJ across samples. TCRdb independently ran MiXCR on the multiplex PCR reads; one entry per CDR3 protein. These V and J calls derive from TCRdb rather than the authors' analysis. The data show around 420,000 distinct CDR3 sequences, around 16% seen once. This same sample was also taken into another study, of T cells in Graves' hyperthyroidism and ophthalmopathy. That report adds: Clinical symptoms, serum thyroxine, TRAb, thyroid ultrasound and orbital computed tomography established diagnosis.

The gene calls are TRBV10-3 and TRBJ2-5; D gene ambiguous. This receptor was obtained from a woman aged 40 to 49 with Graves disease. This material consisted of peripheral blood mononuclear cells (PBMCs), taken at new diagnosis, from a patient treated with antithyroid drugs. CDR3 DNA sequence: TGTGCCATCAGTGAACCTGGCAGGTTGGTTCCGGAGACCCAGTACTTC. Translating it yields CAISEPGRLVPETQYF.